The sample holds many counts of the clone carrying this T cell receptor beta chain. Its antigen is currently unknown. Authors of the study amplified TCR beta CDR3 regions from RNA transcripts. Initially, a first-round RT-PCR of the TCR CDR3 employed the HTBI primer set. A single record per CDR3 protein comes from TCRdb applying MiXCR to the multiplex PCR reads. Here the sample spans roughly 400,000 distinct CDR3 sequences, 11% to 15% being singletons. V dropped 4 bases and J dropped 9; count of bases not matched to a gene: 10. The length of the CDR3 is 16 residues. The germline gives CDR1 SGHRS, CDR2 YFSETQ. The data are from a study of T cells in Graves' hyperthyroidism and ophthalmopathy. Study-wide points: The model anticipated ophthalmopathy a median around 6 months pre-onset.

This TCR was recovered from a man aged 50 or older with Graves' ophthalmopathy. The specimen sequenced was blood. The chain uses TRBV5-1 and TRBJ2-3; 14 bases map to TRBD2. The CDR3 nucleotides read TGCGCCAGCAGCGGAGGACTAGCGGGAGGCCCTCGGACGCAGTATTTT. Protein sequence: CASSGGLAGGPRTQYF.